This T cell receptor (beta chain) was retrieved from a study of blood T cell repertoires in COVID-19. On the study more broadly: Samples representing acute and convalescent COVID-19 were sourced from the United States, Italy and Spain. Sources were T cells, B-cell-depleted T cells, or PBMCs; the material itself was cDNA or gDNA.

In the study's own analysis: How many nucleated cells were present was estimated from reference gene primer amplification. Only in-frame clones appear in the TCRdb table, and some are missing; sequencing was by immunoSEQ multiplex PCR. V, J and clone size reflect that table, while D and trimming were determined from the DNA. The table has hundreds of thousands of clones, around 83% seen once. The V end lost 0 bases, the J end lost 5 bases, and 10 bases lay between the germline ends. CDR1 and CDR2 (germline): LGHDT, YNNKEL (reference sequence). The CDR3 has 14 amino acids. Sequencing was done on a sample of peripheral blood. V usage is TRBV3-1 (or the pseudogene TRBV3-2) and J usage is TRBJ1-1; no clear D. The receptor was derived from a woman aged 60-70 years with active or convalescent COVID-19. CDR3 region: CASSQDRSGTEAFF. For the CDR3, the DNA is TGTGCCAGCAGCCAAGATCGTTCGGGGACTGAAGCTTTCTTT.